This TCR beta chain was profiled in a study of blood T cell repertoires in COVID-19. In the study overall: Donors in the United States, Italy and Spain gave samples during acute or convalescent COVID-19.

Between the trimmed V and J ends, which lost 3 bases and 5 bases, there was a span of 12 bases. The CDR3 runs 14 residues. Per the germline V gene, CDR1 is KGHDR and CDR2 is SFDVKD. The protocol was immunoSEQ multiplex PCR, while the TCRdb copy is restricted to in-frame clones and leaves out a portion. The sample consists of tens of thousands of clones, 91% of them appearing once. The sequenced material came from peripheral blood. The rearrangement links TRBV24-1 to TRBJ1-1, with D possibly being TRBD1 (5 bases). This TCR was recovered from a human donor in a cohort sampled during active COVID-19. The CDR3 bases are TGTGCCACCAGTGATCCAAAACAGGCTACTGAAGCTTTCTTT. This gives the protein CATSDPKQATEAFF.